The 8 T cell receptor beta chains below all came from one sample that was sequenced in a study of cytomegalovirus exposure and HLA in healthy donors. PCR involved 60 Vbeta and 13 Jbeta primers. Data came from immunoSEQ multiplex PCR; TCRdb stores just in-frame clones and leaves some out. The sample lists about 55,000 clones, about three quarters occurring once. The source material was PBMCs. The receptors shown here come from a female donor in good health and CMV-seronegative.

The CDR3 protein is CASSAILDGLMMNTEAFF. Written as DNA, the CDR3 is TGTGCCAGTAGTGCAATTCTAGACGGACTGATGATGAACACTGAAGCTTTCTTT. This chain joins TRBV19 and TRBJ1-1; D not certain. The CDR3 contains 18 residues. The V gene lost 5 bases and the J gene lost 0 bases, with 22 bases spanning the gap. Germline V gene data show CDR1 as LNHDA and CDR2 as SQIVND (reference sequence).

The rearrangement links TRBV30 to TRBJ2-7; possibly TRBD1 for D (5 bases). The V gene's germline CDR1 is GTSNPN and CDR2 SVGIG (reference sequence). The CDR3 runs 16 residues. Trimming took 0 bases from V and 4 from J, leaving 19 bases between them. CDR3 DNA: TGTGCCTGGAGTGTACGTTCGGGCAGGGCAAGGTACGAGCAGTACTTC. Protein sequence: CAWSVRSGRARYEQYF. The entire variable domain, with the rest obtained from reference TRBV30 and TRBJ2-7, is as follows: SQTIHQWPATLVQPVGSPLSLECTVEGTSNPNLYWYRQAAGRGLQLLFYSVGIGQISSEVPQNLSASRPQDRQFILSSKKLLLSDSGFYLCAWSVRSGRARYEQYFGPGTRLTVT.

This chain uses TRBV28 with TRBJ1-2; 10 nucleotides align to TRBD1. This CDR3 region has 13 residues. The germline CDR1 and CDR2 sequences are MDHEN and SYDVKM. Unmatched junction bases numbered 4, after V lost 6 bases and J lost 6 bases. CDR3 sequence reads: CASRGDRGHGYTF. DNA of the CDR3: TGTGCCAGCAGGGGAGACAGGGGGCATGGCTACACCTTC.

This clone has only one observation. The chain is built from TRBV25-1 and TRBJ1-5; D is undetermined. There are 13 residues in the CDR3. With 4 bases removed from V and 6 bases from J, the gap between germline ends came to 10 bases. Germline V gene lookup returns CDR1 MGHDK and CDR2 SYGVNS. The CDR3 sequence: CASSAGSGQPQHF. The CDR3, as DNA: TGTGCCAGCAGTGCCGGGTCCGGTCAGCCCCAGCATTTT.

The CDR3 spells CASSAPLSGGFEETQYF. The CDR3 DNA sequence: TGTGCCAGCAGTGCCCCCCTTAGCGGGGGGTTCGAAGAGACCCAGTACTTC. This chain joins TRBV28 and TRBJ2-5; TRBD2 agrees at 10 bases. The CDR3 length is 17 residues. V was pared by 5 bases and J by 3 bases, with 12 bases of the junction left unmatched. CDR1 is MDHEN and CDR2 is SYDVKM in the germline V gene.

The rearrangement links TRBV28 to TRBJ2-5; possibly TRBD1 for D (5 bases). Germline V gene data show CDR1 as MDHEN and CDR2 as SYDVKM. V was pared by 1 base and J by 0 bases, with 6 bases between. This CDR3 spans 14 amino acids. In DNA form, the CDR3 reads TGTGCCAGCAGTTTATTCAGGGACCAAGAGACCCAGTACTTC. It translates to CASSLFRDQETQYF.

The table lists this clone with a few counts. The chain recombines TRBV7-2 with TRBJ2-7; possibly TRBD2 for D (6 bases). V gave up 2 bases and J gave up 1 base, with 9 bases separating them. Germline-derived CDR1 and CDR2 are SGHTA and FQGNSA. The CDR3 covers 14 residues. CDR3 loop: CASSLSGVSYEQYF. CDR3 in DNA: TGTGCCAGCAGCTTATCGGGAGTGTCCTACGAGCAGTACTTC.

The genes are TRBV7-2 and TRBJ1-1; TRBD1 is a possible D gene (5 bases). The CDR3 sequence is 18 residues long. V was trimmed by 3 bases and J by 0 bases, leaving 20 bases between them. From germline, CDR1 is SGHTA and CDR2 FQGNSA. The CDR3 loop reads CASSFVQGGWSVNTEAFF. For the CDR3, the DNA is TGTGCCAGCAGCTTTGTTCAGGGAGGGTGGTCGGTGAACACTGAAGCTTTCTTT.